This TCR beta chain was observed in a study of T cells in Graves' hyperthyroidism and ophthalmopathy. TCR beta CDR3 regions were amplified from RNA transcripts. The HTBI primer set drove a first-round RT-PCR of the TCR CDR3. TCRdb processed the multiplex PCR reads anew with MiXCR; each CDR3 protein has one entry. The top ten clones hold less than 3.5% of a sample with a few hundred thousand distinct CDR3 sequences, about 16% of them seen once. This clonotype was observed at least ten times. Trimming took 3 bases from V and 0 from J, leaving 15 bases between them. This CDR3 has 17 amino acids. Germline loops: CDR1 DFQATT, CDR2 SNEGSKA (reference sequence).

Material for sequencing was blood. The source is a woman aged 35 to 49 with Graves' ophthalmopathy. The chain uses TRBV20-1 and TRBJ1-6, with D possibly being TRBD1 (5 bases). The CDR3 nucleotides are TGCAGTGCTAGGCCACGACAGCCGAGCTCCTATAATTCACCCCTCCACTTT. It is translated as CSARPRQPSSYNSPLHF.